A single TCR beta chain is shown here with its context. The antigen is undetermined. Trimming cost V 0 bases and J 4 bases, with 12 bases left between them. The germline V gene encodes CDR1 SGHTA and CDR2 FQGNSA. This CDR3 has 15 amino acids. These data are taken from a study of shared clonotypes between healthy human individuals. Notes on the study in general: Some clonotypes were shared by all four sorted-subset donors, while others were not shared. The non-shared ones had lower generation probabilities than the shared ones.

Several immunoSEQ plates received, in even portions, the genomic DNA of each subset. Original processing notes: Because ImmunoSEQ provided only junction sequences with no quality scores, the filtering differed. Some clones are missing from TCRdb's copy, which holds only in-frame ones; the method was immunoSEQ multiplex PCR. V and J calls and clone size are those listed in that table; D and trimming were worked out from the DNA. The table has 1 million to 1.2 million clones, 70% to 80% seen once. The clonotype comes from a man between 18 and 35 years old in good health. Some clones in this sample may be carry-over from other donors' samples. Material: memory CD4+ T cells from PBMCs. Noted subset: CD45RA-negative fraction. The chain uses TRBV7-2 and TRBJ1-2; D may be TRBD1 (6 bases). The CDR3 sequence is CASSLAVRGGYGYTF. CDR3 DNA: TGTGCCAGCAGCTTAGCGGTCAGGGGAGGCTATGGCTACACCTTC.